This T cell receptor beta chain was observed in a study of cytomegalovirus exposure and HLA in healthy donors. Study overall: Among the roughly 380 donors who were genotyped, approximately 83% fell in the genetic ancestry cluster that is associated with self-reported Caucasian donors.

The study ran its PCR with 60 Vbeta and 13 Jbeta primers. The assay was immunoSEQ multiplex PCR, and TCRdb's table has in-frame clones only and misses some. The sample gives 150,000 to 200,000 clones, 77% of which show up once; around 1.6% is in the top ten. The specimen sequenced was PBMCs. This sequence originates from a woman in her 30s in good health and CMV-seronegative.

The CDR3 nucleotides read TGTGCCAGCAGTTACTCCGCCAGAGGAAACACCATATATTTT. It specifies CASSYSARGNTIYF. The chain combines TRBV6-5 with TRBJ1-3; D unresolved. The CDR3 runs to 14 residues. Germline CDR1 and CDR2: MNHEY and SVGAGI. The germline V and J ends were trimmed by 0 bases and 4 bases, with 7 bases remaining between them.